This T cell receptor beta chain appears in the sequencing data of a study of cytomegalovirus exposure and HLA in healthy donors. Study-level points and caveats: In vitro testing confirmed a few CMV-associated chains as specific for CMV antigens. In a later analysis, first-cohort TCR clusters were found to tend to co-occur in the 100 to 150 validation repertoires.

The data were produced by immunoSEQ multiplex PCR, yet TCRdb's version contains in-frame clones alone and is incomplete. In the table there are approximately 210,000 clones, almost 90% of which are singletons. V lost 5 bases and J lost 2; bases outside the gene matches: 3. CDR1 and CDR2 (germline): MNHEY, SMNVEV (reference sequence). This CDR3 comprises 14 residues. On this clone itself: Antigen specificity is unknown. Other DNA sequences in the same sample also yield this CDR3.

Sequencing was performed on PBMCs. The clonotype comes from a woman younger than 35 in good health and CMV-seronegative. The chain joins TRBV27 to TRBJ2-3; TRBD2 matches at 8 bases. The CDR3 DNA reads as TGTGCCAGCAGTCTCGGACTAGCCACAGATACGCAGTATTTT. It yields the protein CASSLGLATDTQYF.